This T cell receptor (beta chain) was observed in a study of neurological immune-mediated disorders (dated 2019 in TCRdb). For the study in its entirety: Of the roughly 34 multiple sclerosis patients, around 31 had relapsing-remitting MS and 3 had secondary progressive MS. The 95 to 120 TCR-beta libraries covered PBMC samples along with longitudinal samples, technical triplicates, and paired sorted CD4+ and CD8+ T-cell subsets. The study compared peripheral blood TCR-beta repertoires of HTLV-I-associated myelopathy (HAM/TSP) patients, multiple sclerosis patients and healthy controls using UMI-based sequencing. Of the approximately 68 subjects in the cohort, around 15 were HAM/TSP patients, about 34 were multiple sclerosis patients, and some 20 were healthy controls.

The germline V gene supplies CDR1 SGHRS and CDR2 YFSETQ. The junction shows trimming of 2 bases on V and 5 bases on J, and the gene matches do not reach 4 bases of it. The CDR3 runs 16 residues from the cysteine to the phenylalanine. Left in the record is the CDR3 DNA by itself, 48 bases read in frame from the first base. For the unsorted PBMC libraries, 2 million PBMCs were stored in RNAlater at -80 degrees C until RNA extraction and were used to generate the libraries. Multiple sclerosis patients were enrolled in a US clinical protocol evaluating disease progression by magnetic resonance imaging. Peripheral blood was subjected to Ficoll-Hypaque density gradient centrifugation to isolate PBMCs, which were then cryopreserved in liquid nitrogen. This clonotype was picked up many times. Its antigen remains unidentified. No much larger clone exists at a distance of one base, and base qualities are not known.

cDNA was synthesized by template-switch 5'RACE using a primer with a 10-nucleotide random unique molecular identifier that tagged each TCR transcript. Over 170 million TCR-beta sequences, covering 15-18 subjects, were produced in each sequencing run. Total RNA was extracted with the RNeasy kit. TCR-beta VDJ regions were amplified with primers for the TCR constant region and the 5'RACE anchor, using the KAPA Real-time Library Amplification kit. Sample indexes and Illumina adaptors were added in a first PCR, after which library yield was increased in a second PCR. After purification with Ampure beads, the TCR product of roughly 650 bp was size-selected on a 2% E-gel SizeSelection system. Before pooling, libraries had their quality checked on a Bioanalyzer, their concentration measured with Qubit, and their quantity determined with the Kapa Library Quantification kit. An Illumina HiSeq 2500 was used to sequence the libraries paired-end at 2 x 150 bp. To increase sequence diversity, 25-30% phiX was spiked into each library pool. Processing in the source paper ran as follows. Quality-filtered reads were processed with the UMI-based MiGEC pipeline, and over 85% of raw TCR sequences were removed by the MiGEC pipeline during error correction. IMGT germline references were used for aligning VDJ genes, and each clonotype was defined as a unique CDR3 amino acid sequence together with its V-J genes. Clonal expansion, Shannon diversity, and CDR3 relatedness (CalcPairwiseDistances, ClusterSamples) were evaluated with VDJtools, and phylogenetic trees were built with CLCbio workbench. Using coefficient-of-variation modelling across technical triplicates, the study counted a clone as expanded if it had at least 8 unique UMIs. The public sequencing data were trimmed at Q25 with fastp and processed into clonotypes with MiXCR by TCRdb, which kept only in-frame beta chains. When rows share a CDR3 protein, they turn into one entry using the most common DNA and genes. The V and J calls were not made by the authors but by TCRdb's processing. The sample table lists tens of thousands of distinct CDR3 sequences, about 4.9% of them with a count of one. The ten most abundant clones make up 6.9% of the sample.

Beyond this particular receptor, the publication reports: In phylogenetic analysis, the repertoires of 18 of 34 MS patients grouped into a cluster of related CDR3 sequences, which suggests a possible signature at the repertoire level. TCR clonal expansion was highest in HAM/TSP patients and lowest in MS patients, with MS patients falling below even healthy controls. Across subjects, expanded clones never shared an identical CDR3 amino acid sequence, which suggests that the TCR-beta repertoires in every group were private. The MS cluster was not associated with any clinical or MRI features, and the authors stated that larger cohorts are needed.

Sequences were obtained from PBMCs. The chain uses TRBV5-1 and TRBJ2-3; 14 bases in the junction line up with TRBD2. The clonotype was recovered from a man aged 25-45 years with multiple sclerosis. CDR3 reads: CASSFGLAGGIDTQYF. The sequence in DNA is TGCGCCAGCAGCTTCGGACTAGCGGGGGGAATAGATACGCAGTATTTT.